The next 2 T cell receptor beta chains were all read from a single sample in a study of blood T cell repertoires in COVID-19. Only in-frame clones appear in the TCRdb table, and some are missing; sequencing was by immunoSEQ multiplex PCR. The sample records 310,000 or so clones, roughly 90% being singletons. Sequencing was done on a sample of peripheral blood. The receptors derive from a man younger than 35 who had recovered from COVID-19.

The chain uses TRBV5-4 and TRBJ2-5; 9 bases match TRBD1. After removal of 2 bases from V and 4 bases from J, the junction contained 3 bases not matched to a gene. Germline values: CDR1 SGHNT, CDR2 YYREEE (reference sequence). The CDR3 runs to 14 residues. CDR3 region: CASSFNRGRETQYF. CDR3 sequence (DNA): TGTGCCAGCAGCTTTAACAGGGGGCGAGAGACCCAGTACTTC.

The rearrangement uses TRBV18 and TRBJ2-7, with D possibly matching TRBD1 (5 bases). V was trimmed by 3 bases and J by 0 bases, leaving 18 bases between them. Germline assignment: CDR1 KGHSH and CDR2 LQKENI. CDR3 length equals 17 residues. Here the CDR3 DNA reads TGTGCCAGCTCACCTCCGGTCTCCCAGGGTGTCTCCTACGAGCAGTACTTC. It codes for CASSPPVSQGVSYEQYF. Supplemented by reference TRBV18 and TRBJ2-7, the full variable domain reads NAGVMQNPRHLVRRRGQEARLRCSPMKGHSHVYWYRQLPEEGLKFMVYLQKENIIDESGMPKERFSAEFPKEGPSILRIQQVVRGDSAAYFCASSPPVSQGVSYEQYFGPGTRLTVT.